A single sample is the source of the 21 T cell receptor beta chains below, sequenced in a study of human T cells and chemical hapten exposure. TCRdb passed the RACE reads through MiXCR, listing each CDR3 protein once. The repertoire has just under 65,000 distinct CDR3 sequences, about 10% of them found once; the top ten carry roughly 2.1%. Time point in this sample: patch test 3, about 24 weeks after DPC sensitization. The treatment: therapeutic diphenylcyclopropenone sensitization with weekly scalp DPC. The sequencing here drew on whole blood, taken in connection with sensitization to the hapten diphenylcyclopropenone (DPC). All receptors come from a woman under 40 with alopecia areata. Some clones in this sample may be carry-over from other donors' samples.

A few counts support this clonotype. The rearrangement joins TRBV6-1 to TRBJ2-5, with 8 positions matching TRBD2. CDR1 and CDR2 (germline): MNHNS, SASEGT. This CDR3 is built from 17 residues. The ends lost 4 bases at V and 2 bases at J; junction bases unmatched: 12. CDR3 sequence reads: CASSGRGLGASQETQYF. The CDR3 coding sequence is TGTGCCAGCAGTGGAAGGGGACTAGGGGCCAGTCAAGAGACCCAGTACTTC.

Notes on this clonotype: Relative to the germline gene, one junction end is altered; a read error may explain this. CDR3: CSALSPEIF. The CDR3 DNA follows: TGCAGCGCGTTAAGCCCCGAGATCTTC. The chain couples TRBV29-1 to TRBJ2-1; no reliable D call. CDR3 length equals 9 residues. Germline CDR1 and CDR2: SQVTM and ANQGSEA.

This clonotype was recorded many times. This chain uses TRBV29-1 with TRBJ2-6; D remains ambiguous. This CDR3 is 16 amino acids long. V was clipped by 4 bases and J by 1 base, with 14 bases between them. Per germline, CDR1 SQVTM and CDR2 ANQGSEA. The CDR3 loop reads CSVVARRLSGANVLTF. CDR3 sequence (DNA): TGCAGCGTTGTGGCTAGACGGCTATCTGGGGCCAACGTCCTGACTTTC.

DNA of the CDR3: TGTGCCACCGCGGTACAGGGGGCAGGTTCACCCCTCCACTTT. This encodes CATAVQGAGSPLHF. The chain recombines TRBV6-5 with TRBJ1-6; 9 nucleotides match TRBD1. After removal of 10 bases from V and 9 bases from J, the junction contained 10 bases not matched to a gene. The CDR3 runs 14 residues. Germline assignment: CDR1 MNHEY and CDR2 SVGAGI.

This clonotype has ten or more counts. The J gene is TRBJ2-1, the V gene TRBV6-5; D is ambiguous. The CDR3 runs 15 residues. Germline CDR1 is MNHEY and CDR2 is SVGAGI. Trimming cost V 0 bases and J 10 bases, with 16 bases left between them. The CDR3 sequence: CASSYSKGFRLEQFF. CDR3 in DNA: TGTGCCAGCAGTTACTCGAAGGGTTTTAGATTGGAGCAGTTCTTC.

The CDR3 loop is CASSPDHEVEAFF. DNA of the CDR3: TGTGCCAGCTCACCGGACCACGAGGTCGAAGCTTTCTTT. The V and J genes are TRBV18 and TRBJ1-1; D is unclear. The CDR3 length is 13 residues. CDR1 and CDR2 from the germline V gene are KGHSH and LQKENI. Trimming pared 3 bases from V and 8 bases from J, leaving 13 bases between.

There are many counts of this clonotype. The V call is TRBV4-3, the J call TRBJ2-7; D perhaps matches TRBD1 (5 bases). The germline V gene encodes CDR1 LGHNA and CDR2 YSLEER. This CDR3 is built from 15 residues. Trimming shortened V by 0 bases and J by 3 bases, and 12 bases separated the two germline ends. The DNA for the CDR3 is TGCGCCAGCAGCCAAGAGCGTGACAGCATCTACGAGCAGTACTTC. Translation: CASSQERDSIYEQYF.

This clonotype was counted at least ten times. The rearrangement uses TRBV12-3 or TRBV12-4 and TRBJ2-2, with D possibly being TRBD1 (7 bases). Trimming took off 3 bases at V and 2 bases at J, with 10 bases between the two ends. This CDR3 comprises 15 residues. The CDR3 sequence: CASSLTGTNTGELFF. The CDR3 coding sequence is TGTGCCAGCAGTTTGACAGGGACTAACACCGGGGAGCTGTTTTTT.

The table lists this clonotype with a few counts. The rearrangement joins TRBV30 to TRBJ1-1; a possible D gene is TRBD1 (5 bases). V lost 7 bases and J 3 bases, leaving 15 bases between the germline ends. The germline CDR1 and CDR2 sequences are GTSNPN and SVGIG (reference sequence). The CDR3 is made up of 13 amino acids. The CDR3 reads CASTGDLDTEAFF. DNA of the CDR3: TGTGCCTCGACCGGGGACTTGGACACTGAAGCTTTCTTT. Complete variable domain (other parts from reference TRBV30 and TRBJ1-1): SQTIHQWPATLVQPVGSPLSLECTVEGTSNPNLYWYRQAAGRGLQLLFYSVGIGQISSEVPQNLSASRPQDRQFILSSKKLLLSDSGFYLCASTGDLDTEAFFGQGTRLTVV.

The genes are TRBV6-5 and TRBJ2-7, with 8 bases matching TRBD1. Looked up from germline, CDR1 is MNHEY and CDR2 is SVGAGI. After removal of 6 bases from V and 3 bases from J, the junction contained 7 bases not matched to a gene. The CDR3 runs 14 residues. DNA for the CDR3: TGTGCCAGCAGCAGGACAGGGATACACTACGAGCAGTACTTC. It codes for CASSRTGIHYEQYF.

The chain combines TRBV7-9 with TRBJ2-6, with D perhaps TRBD2 (5 bases). This CDR3 is built from 16 residues. The V end was cut by 2 bases, the J end by 0 bases, with 8 bases between. CDR1 SEHNR and CDR2 FQNEAQ come from the germline V gene (reference sequence). The CDR3, as DNA: TGTGCCAGCAGCTTAAGACTACCCTCTGGGGCCAACGTCCTGACTTTC. Translating it yields CASSLRLPSGANVLTF. The full variable domain, completed using reference TRBV7-9 and TRBJ2-6, is DTGVSQNPRHKITKRGQNVTFRCDPISEHNRLYWYRQTLGQGPEFLTYFQNEAQLEKSRLLSDRFSAERPKGSFSTLEIQRTEQGDSAMYLCASSLRLPSGANVLTFGAGSRLTVL.

The chain is built from TRBV20-1 and TRBJ2-1; TRBD2 aligns across 15 bases. Unmatched junction bases numbered 11, after V lost 5 bases and J lost 12 bases. The length of the CDR3 is 15 residues. Germline loops: CDR1 DFQATT, CDR2 SNEGSKA (reference sequence). The CDR3 here is CSAPPGLAGGSGQFF. In nucleotides, the CDR3 is TGCAGTGCTCCTCCCGGACTAGCGGGAGGGTCAGGGCAGTTCTTC.

This clonotype was counted between two and nine times. The chain joins TRBV12-3 or TRBV12-4 to TRBJ2-3, with 9 bases aligning to TRBD1. After removal of 6 bases from V and 4 bases from J, the junction contained 8 bases not matched to a gene. This CDR3 is built from 15 residues. Here the CDR3 reads CASRKQGALSDTQYF. The CDR3 DNA follows: TGTGCCAGCAGAAAACAGGGGGCTTTATCAGATACGCAGTATTTT.

This clonotype was detected many times. This chain joins TRBV5-1 and TRBJ2-1; 9 bases are shared with TRBD2. There are 15 residues in the CDR3. Losses at the gene ends were 0 bases for V and 5 bases for J; bases not matched to a gene: 3. Germline CDR1 and CDR2: SGHRS and YFSETQ. This CDR3 reads CASSLGLAADNEQFF. The CDR3 DNA follows: TGCGCCAGCAGCTTGGGACTAGCGGCGGACAATGAGCAGTTCTTC.

This clonotype was seen many times. This chain connects TRBV29-1 to TRBJ1-1, with D uncertain. There are 15 residues in the CDR3. Germline V gene data show CDR1 as SQVTM and CDR2 as ANQGSEA. V dropped 5 bases and J dropped 1 base, with 17 bases sitting between them. The CDR3 region has the DNA TGCAGCGTTTCGTTTGCTGGGCTGCAGAACACTGAAGCTTTCTTT. This gives the protein CSVSFAGLQNTEAFF.

This clonotype has at least ten counts. The V and J genes are TRBV28 and TRBJ1-1; D may be TRBD1 (6 bases). This CDR3 spans 14 amino acids. Germline-derived CDR1 and CDR2 are MDHEN and SYDVKM. Trimming took 6 bases from V and 0 from J, leaving 11 bases between them. CDR3 amino acids: CASSSGTLNTEAFF. The CDR3 DNA follows: TGTGCCAGCAGCTCCGGGACATTGAACACTGAAGCTTTCTTT.

This clonotype was observed at least ten times. The CDR3 nucleotides read TGTGCCAGCAGCTTAGATCGACAAGAGACCCAGTACTTC. Protein sequence: CASSLDRQETQYF. This chain connects TRBV7-2 to TRBJ2-5; D uncertain. This CDR3 has 13 residues. V was clipped by 1 base and J by 2 bases, with 5 bases between them. Germline V gene lookup returns CDR1 SGHTA and CDR2 FQGNSA.

This clonotype was recorded many times. The rearrangement joins TRBV20-1 to TRBJ2-1; possibly TRBD2 for D (5 bases). The germline V gene encodes CDR1 DFQATT and CDR2 SNEGSKA (reference sequence). The CDR3 has 15 residues. The V gene lost 4 bases and the J gene lost 12 bases, with 25 bases spanning the gap. The CDR3 here is CSANEYGLEVTGQFF. The CDR3 coding sequence is TGCAGTGCTAACGAATACGGACTGGAGGTCACCGGGCAGTTCTTC.

This clonotype occurred once. The chain is built from TRBV7-2 and TRBJ2-1; D uncertain. The CDR3 totals 12 residues. The V end lost 0 bases, the J end lost 8 bases, and 5 bases lay between the germline ends. CDR1 and CDR2 (germline): SGHTA, FQGNSA. In DNA, the CDR3 is TGTGCCAGCAGCTTAGCAACTGATGAGCAGTTCTTC. It specifies CASSLATDEQFF.

This clonotype was recorded many times. An end of the junction does not agree with germline; a read error may underlie this. This chain joins TRBV30 and TRBJ2-3; D unresolved. CDR3 length: 12 residues. Germline V gives CDR1 GTSNPN, CDR2 SVGIG (reference sequence). For the CDR3, the DNA is TGTGCCTGGAGGATGAACACAAATACGCAGTATTTT. Its protein product is CAWRMNTNTQYF. Variable domain in full (rest from reference TRBV30 and TRBJ2-3): SQTIHQWPATLVQPVGSPLSLECTVEGTSNPNLYWYRQAAGRGLQLLFYSVGIGQISSEVPQNLSASRPQDRQFILSSKKLLLSDSGFYLCAWRMNTNTQYFGPGTRLTVL.

The chain has TRBV7-2 and TRBJ2-1; D perhaps matches TRBD2 (5 bases). The ends were cut back, 5 bases at V and 5 bases at J, with 13 bases in the middle. CDR1 SGHTA and CDR2 FQGNSA come from the germline V gene. The CDR3 has 14 residues. The CDR3, as DNA: TGTGCCAGCAGCACCAATAGCGCGAACAATGAGCAGTTCTTC. It specifies CASSTNSANNEQFF.